A selection of T cell receptor beta chains follows, all from one sample in a study of blood T cell repertoires in COVID-19. Measured with immunoSEQ multiplex PCR; TCRdb has only the in-frame clones, and not every one. The sample shows over 130,000 clones, approximately 90% of them seen only once. The sample comprised peripheral blood. Every receptor here comes from a woman aged 60-70 years with active or convalescent COVID-19. Both conserved end residues are part of each CDR3. Each record gives: CDR3 DNA, CDR3 protein, V gene, D gene, clone size, J gene. A D gene is named only where the DNA matches it firmly. Rows give clone size only sometimes, using once, few, many, or a class for an expanded clone.

DNA: TGCGCCAGCAGCCCCTGGTGGGGCCACAAGGAAGAGACCCAGTACTTC; CDR3: CASSPWWGHKEETQYF; V: TRBV4-3; D: -; size: -; J: TRBJ2-5
DNA: TGTGCCAGCAGCCGCGGAGGACAGGGATGGGAGCAGTACTTC; CDR3: CASSRGGQGWEQYF; V: TRBV3-1/TRBV3-2; D: TRBD1; size: few; J: TRBJ2-7
DNA: TGTGCCAGCGCGGACGGCGGGGCAACTAATGAAAAACTGTTTTTT; CDR3: CASADGGATNEKLFF; V: TRBV9; D: -; size: many; J: TRBJ1-4
DNA: TGTGCCAGCAGCGACCGGGACAGGGGGGGAAACACCATATATTTT; CDR3: CASSDRDRGGNTIYF; V: TRBV2; D: TRBD1; size: -; J: TRBJ1-3
DNA: TGTGCCAGCAGTTTCGGACAGGGGCAAGGCTACACCTTC; CDR3: CASSFGQGQGYTF; V: TRBV12-3/TRBV12-4; D: TRBD1; size: -; J: TRBJ1-2
DNA: TGCGCCAGCAGCCAAGAAGAGGGGGGCAATCAGCCCCAGCATTTT; CDR3: CASSQEEGGNQPQHF; V: TRBV4-1; D: -; size: -; J: TRBJ1-5
DNA: TGTGCCAGCAGCGCCGACACTAGCTCTGGAAACACCATATATTTT; CDR3: CASSADTSSGNTIYF; V: TRBV9; D: -; size: -; J: TRBJ1-3
DNA: TGTGCTAGTGGTTTGGTAAGGGGGCAACGTGCCACAGATACGCAGTATTTT; CDR3: CASGLVRGQRATDTQYF; V: TRBV12-5; D: TRBD1; size: -; J: TRBJ2-3
DNA: TGTGCCAGCAGCCAAGATTGGGGCGAAGACCAAGAGACCCAGTACTTC; CDR3: CASSQDWGEDQETQYF; V: TRBV3-1/TRBV3-2; D: -; size: -; J: TRBJ2-5
DNA: TGTGCCAGCAGGGGACGGGAGAGCTCCTACGAGCAGTACTTC; CDR3: CASRGRESSYEQYF; V: TRBV6-5; D: -; size: once; J: TRBJ2-7
DNA: TGCGCCAGCACCCTATCTGCCGGGACCTACGAGCAGTACTTC; CDR3: CASTLSAGTYEQYF; V: TRBV5-1; D: -; size: -; J: TRBJ2-7
DNA: TGTGCCAGCAGCCCGGGACAGGGGACTGAAGCTTTCTTT; CDR3: CASSPGQGTEAFF; V: TRBV6-4; D: TRBD1; size: -; J: TRBJ1-1
DNA: TGCGCCAGCAGTCCGGGACAGCTTACTAACTATGGCTACACCTTC; CDR3: CASSPGQLTNYGYTF; V: TRBV10-2; D: TRBD1; size: -; J: TRBJ1-2
DNA: TGTGCCAGCTCCCTAGGGGAGGGTCAGCCCCAGCATTTT; CDR3: CASSLGEGQPQHF; V: TRBV18; D: -; size: -; J: TRBJ1-5
DNA: TGTGCCAGCAGCTTAGGTCCAGGGGACACTGAAGCTTTCTTT; CDR3: CASSLGPGDTEAFF; V: TRBV7-9; D: -; size: -; J: TRBJ1-1
DNA: TGTGCCAGCAGTTACTCGGACAGGGGGTTTGAAAAACTGTTTTTT; CDR3: CASSYSDRGFEKLFF; V: TRBV6-5; D: TRBD1; size: few; J: TRBJ1-4
DNA: TGTGCCAGCTCACCACCGTCCGGGATTGGTGAAAAACTGTTTTTT; CDR3: CASSPPSGIGEKLFF; V: TRBV18; D: -; size: -; J: TRBJ1-4
DNA: TGTGCCAGCTCACCGACTAGCGGTGAAGAGACCCAGTACTTC; CDR3: CASSPTSGEETQYF; V: TRBV18; D: TRBD2; size: -; J: TRBJ2-5
DNA: TGTGCCTGGGTGGACAGACCCTCTGGAAACACCATATATTTT; CDR3: CAWVDRPSGNTIYF; V: TRBV30; D: -; size: -; J: TRBJ1-3
DNA: TGTGCCAGCAGCTCAGGGTCTCGGCAGCCCCAGCATTTT; CDR3: CASSSGSRQPQHF; V: TRBV7-3; D: -; size: -; J: TRBJ1-5
DNA: TGTGCCAGCAGCTATCTACAGGGGAATGAGCAGTTCTTC; CDR3: CASSYLQGNEQFF; V: TRBV7-2; D: TRBD1; size: -; J: TRBJ2-1
DNA: TGTGCCAGCAGCTTGGAGGGACAGGAAGGCTATGGCTACACCTTC; CDR3: CASSLEGQEGYGYTF; V: TRBV5-5; D: TRBD1; size: -; J: TRBJ1-2
DNA: TGCGCCAGCAGCTTGCGCACTAATTATCCCGAGCAGTACTTC; CDR3: CASSLRTNYPEQYF; V: TRBV5-1; D: -; size: -; J: TRBJ2-7
DNA: TGTGCCAGCAGTCCGGTGGGGGGATATAGCAATCAGCCCCAGCATTTT; CDR3: CASSPVGGYSNQPQHF; V: TRBV11-2; D: -; size: -; J: TRBJ1-5
DNA: TGCAGTGCCGTGACAGGGGGCGGCTACACCTTC; CDR3: CSAVTGGGYTF; V: TRBV20-1; D: TRBD1; size: -; J: TRBJ1-2
DNA: TGTGCCCGCAGCGGGGCGGGGGGGCGGACCGGGGAGCTGTTTTTT; CDR3: CARSGAGGRTGELFF; V: TRBV9; D: TRBD2; size: once; J: TRBJ2-2
DNA: TGTGCCAGTCAGGGTGTTGGTTCACCCCTCCACTTT; CDR3: CASQGVGSPLHF; V: TRBV19; D: -; size: -; J: TRBJ1-6
DNA: TGTGCCAGCTCACCTTGGGCAGGGGACGATCAGCCCCAGCATTTT; CDR3: CASSPWAGDDQPQHF; V: TRBV18; D: -; size: -; J: TRBJ1-5
DNA: TGTGCCAGTAGTCTCAGGCGGGGGGATTCACCCCTCCACTTT; CDR3: CASSLRRGDSPLHF; V: TRBV19; D: -; size: -; J: TRBJ1-6
DNA: TGCGCCAGCAGCTTGGCGGCCATCCAAGGAGGCACAGATACGCAGTATTTT; CDR3: CASSLAAIQGGTDTQYF; V: TRBV5-1; D: -; size: -; J: TRBJ2-3
DNA: TGCAGCGTTCGGACAGGGGGATATGGCTACACCTTC; CDR3: CSVRTGGYGYTF; V: TRBV29-1; D: TRBD1; size: -; J: TRBJ1-2
DNA: TGCAGTGCTAGTGGGCTGAGGGGGCAGGGAGACCACCAAGCTTTCTTT; CDR3: CSASGLRGQGDHQAFF; V: TRBV20-1; D: TRBD1; size: -; J: TRBJ1-1
DNA: TGTGCCAGCAGACCACAGGGTAGCTCTGGAAACACCATATATTTT; CDR3: CASRPQGSSGNTIYF; V: TRBV7-2; D: -; size: -; J: TRBJ1-3
DNA: TGCGCCAGCAGCATAGGACAGGGAAATTCTGGGGCCAACGTCCTGACTTTC; CDR3: CASSIGQGNSGANVLTF; V: TRBV5-1; D: TRBD1; size: -; J: TRBJ2-6
DNA: TGTGCCTGGAGTGTGAACAGGTGGGGTGGCTACACCTTC; CDR3: CAWSVNRWGGYTF; V: TRBV30; D: -; size: -; J: TRBJ1-2
DNA: TGTGCCAGCAGTTACAGGGGAGGAGGGAACTATGGCTACACCTTC; CDR3: CASSYRGGGNYGYTF; V: TRBV6-2/TRBV6-3; D: -; size: -; J: TRBJ1-2
DNA: TGTGCCAGCAGCTTACGATTGTCAGGGGGCGCCAGCACCGGGGAGCTGTTTTTT; CDR3: CASSLRLSGGASTGELFF; V: TRBV5-5; D: TRBD1; size: -; J: TRBJ2-2
DNA: TGTGCCAGCTCACCAAGCGCCAGCTACGAGCAGTACTTC; CDR3: CASSPSASYEQYF; V: TRBV18; D: -; size: -; J: TRBJ2-7
DNA: TGTGCCAGCTCACCGGACAGGACCCTTGAAAAACTGTTTTTT; CDR3: CASSPDRTLEKLFF; V: TRBV18; D: TRBD1; size: -; J: TRBJ1-4
DNA: TGTGCCAGCAGCCTGTCAGGGGTCATGAACACTGAAGCTTTCTTT; CDR3: CASSLSGVMNTEAFF; V: TRBV5-8; D: -; size: -; J: TRBJ1-1
DNA: TGTGCCAGCAGTTACGATCCAGGGGAAAACAATCAGCCCCAGCATTTT; CDR3: CASSYDPGENNQPQHF; V: TRBV6-2/TRBV6-3; D: -; size: -; J: TRBJ1-5
DNA: TGTGCCAGCTCACCCAAACAGGGGTTGTCGGATGGCTACACCTTC; CDR3: CASSPKQGLSDGYTF; V: TRBV18; D: TRBD1; size: -; J: TRBJ1-2
DNA: TGTGCCAGCACCGCCCCCAGGACAATATACAATGAGCAGTTCTTC; CDR3: CASTAPRTIYNEQFF; V: TRBV2; D: -; size: -; J: TRBJ2-1
DNA: TGTGCCATCAGTGGGGCAGGGACAGAAGCTTTCTTT; CDR3: CAISGAGTEAFF; V: TRBV10-3; D: -; size: -; J: TRBJ1-1